Below, 18 T cell receptor beta chains from the same sample are listed, as sequenced in a study of spatial heterogeneity in lung cancer. The study's findings and limits: Counts that tracked tumor mutation counts were those of expanded intratumoral alpha and beta TCRs.

No antigen has been assigned to these receptors. As to time point: sample taken at primary tumor resection. TCRdb re-derived calls from the 5' RACE reads in MiXCR, one entry per CDR3 protein. The sample lists more than 7,500 distinct CDR3 sequences, around 8.7% occurring once. The sample consisted of lung tumor tissue, taken at surgery. These receptors came from a female donor with early-stage non-small cell lung cancer.

By sample fraction, this clonotype is medium-sized. The chain employs TRBV6-2 or TRBV6-3 and TRBJ2-1; 9 bases line up with TRBD1. The CDR3 has 15 residues. CDR1 is MNHEY and CDR2 is SVGEGT in the germline V gene. The junction had 10 bases not matched to a gene; V was cut back by 2 bases and J by 11 bases. The CDR3 DNA sequence: TGTGCCAGCAGTTACCCGACAGGGGGAACAATGAAGCAGTTCTTC. It is translated as CASSYPTGGTMKQFF.

This clonotype occurred a few times. The chain employs TRBV7-9 and TRBJ2-2; 9 nucleotides agree with TRBD1. With 5 bases clipped from V and 6 bases from J, the junction kept 4 bases outside the gene matches. Germline V gene lookup returns CDR1 SEHNR and CDR2 FQNEAQ (reference sequence). This CDR3 comprises 14 residues. The CDR3 DNA reads as TGTGCCAGCAGCCCTCGACAGGGGGCCGGGGAGCTGTTTTTT. This encodes CASSPRQGAGELFF.

This clonotype occurred many times. The V gene is TRBV28, the J gene TRBJ2-3; perhaps TRBD1 as D (6 bases). Germline lookup yields CDR1 MDHEN and CDR2 SYDVKM. V lost 2 bases, J lost 6 bases, and 12 bases lay in between. The CDR3 extends over 14 amino acids. CDR3 sequence: CASSLTGSSDTQYF. CDR3 sequence (DNA): TGTGCCAGCAGTTTAACAGGGTCCTCGGATACGCAGTATTTT.

In this sample, this clonotype turned up many times. The chain uses TRBV20-1 and TRBJ2-3; 8 bases are shared with TRBD2. V was clipped by 0 bases and J by 3 bases; unmatched bases: 5. The germline CDR1 and CDR2 sequences are DFQATT and SNEGSKA (reference sequence). This CDR3 contains 15 residues. DNA of the CDR3: TGCAGTGCTAGAGATCCGCAGCGGGGGACAGATACGCAGTATTTT. Amino acids: CSARDPQRGTDTQYF.

This clonotype is labeled medium-sized (0.01 to 0.1%). The chain joins TRBV29-1 to TRBJ1-2; 9 bases map to TRBD1. In germline, CDR1 is SQVTM, CDR2 ANQGSEA. This CDR3 is 15 amino acids long. V lost 6 bases to trimming and J lost 3 bases; unmatched junction nucleotides: 11. CDR3 in DNA: TGCAGCGTATACGCGACAGGGGGGATGTACTATGGCTACACCTTC. The encoded protein is CSVYATGGMYYGYTF.

The table lists this clonotype with a few counts. The genes are TRBV29-1 and TRBJ1-2, with D tentatively TRBD1 (5 bases). Per the germline V gene, CDR1 is SQVTM and CDR2 is ANQGSEA. The V end lost 3 bases, the J end lost 4 bases, and 9 bases lay between the germline ends. This CDR3 comprises 12 residues. In nucleotides, the CDR3 is TGCAGCGTTGATGAGGGGTCCTATGGCTACACCTTC. Translated, it gives CSVDEGSYGYTF.

The chain is built from TRBV10-3 and TRBJ1-1, with a tentative D call TRBD1 (6 bases). The length of the CDR3 is 15 residues. The V and J ends lost 1 base and 4 bases respectively, with 13 bases between them. From germline, CDR1 is ENHRY and CDR2 SYGVKD. This chain's CDR3 is CAISEYRGSGTEAFF. In nucleotides, the CDR3 is TGTGCCATCAGTGAGTATAGGGGGTCGGGCACTGAAGCTTTCTTT.

Comment on this clonotype: A much larger clone lies a single base off, so this may be a read error. The J gene is TRBJ2-7, the V gene TRBV6-1; TRBD1 agrees at 9 bases. CDR3 length: 15 amino acids. CDR1 MNHNS and CDR2 SASEGT come from the germline V gene. The DNA of the CDR3 is TGTGCCAGCGGTGAAAGGGGACAGGGTAGCTACGAGCAGTACTTC. Its translation: CASGERGQGSYEQYF.

This clonotype was seen at least ten times. This chain connects TRBV5-1 to TRBJ1-1; D not resolved. Per germline, CDR1 SGHRS and CDR2 YFSETQ. Trimming removed 1 base at V and 1 base at J, with 11 bases between. This CDR3 comprises 15 residues. CDR3 residues: CASSLYERWNTEAFF. CDR3 DNA sequence: TGCGCCAGCAGCTTGTATGAGCGATGGAACACTGAAGCTTTCTTT.

This clonotype was observed a handful of times. The CDR3 is CSVEDSGTVFF. In nucleotides, the CDR3 is TGCAGCGTTGAAGATAGTGGGACAGTGTTTTTT. V usage is TRBV29-1 and J usage is TRBJ1-4; 7 bases map to TRBD1. Germline V gene data show CDR1 as SQVTM and CDR2 as ANQGSEA. Germline trimming cut 0 bases from V and 15 bases from J; bases unmatched to any gene: 4. The CDR3 runs to 11 residues.

This clonotype came up many times. The rearrangement joins TRBV6-2 or TRBV6-3 to TRBJ2-3, with D possibly being TRBD2 (6 bases). Trimming took 10 bases from V and 1 from J, leaving 9 bases between them. This CDR3 is 12 amino acids long. Germline V gives CDR1 MNHEY, CDR2 SVGEGT. DNA for the CDR3: TGTGCCACCGGACTACGCACAGATACGCAGTATTTT. Its translation: CATGLRTDTQYF.

This clonotype has just a few counts. This sequence joins TRBV29-1 and TRBJ2-4; D ambiguous. CDR3 length: 11 amino acids. Trimming stripped 4 bases from V and 0 bases from J, with 1 base between. Germline values: CDR1 SQVTM, CDR2 ANQGSEA. CDR3 sequence reads: CSVVAKNIQYF. The DNA for the CDR3 is TGCAGCGTTGTAGCCAAAAACATTCAGTACTTC.

This clonotype came up a few times. V gene TRBV2 combines with J gene TRBJ2-3, with D tentatively TRBD2 (6 bases). The CDR3 covers 17 residues. V was cut by 8 bases and J by 0 bases, with 21 bases left in between. The germline V gene has CDR1 SNHLY and CDR2 FYNNEI. The chain's CDR3 is CASVSWGETTSTDTQYF. CDR3 DNA sequence: TGTGCCAGCGTCTCCTGGGGGGAGACCACTAGCACAGATACGCAGTATTTT. Variable domain in full (rest from reference TRBV2 and TRBJ2-3): EPEVTQTPSHQVTQMGQEVILRCVPISNHLYFYWYRQILGQKVEFLVSFYNNEISEKSEIFDDQFSVERPDGSNFTLKIRSTKLEDSAMYFCASVSWGETTSTDTQYFGPGTRLTVL.

The chain combines TRBV5-4 with TRBJ2-2; TRBD1 is a possible D gene (6 bases). The CDR3 runs 15 residues. Germline V gene sequence: CDR1 SGHNT, CDR2 YYREEE (reference sequence). Trimming cost V 8 bases and J 5 bases, with 19 bases left between them. CDR3 nucleotides: TGTGCCAGTACCCCGGCCAGGGGTAGGACCGGGGAGCTGTTTTTT. It yields the protein CASTPARGRTGELFF.

The table lists this clonotype with many counts. This chain links TRBV4-3 with TRBJ1-3, with D maybe TRBD1 (5 bases). From germline, CDR1 is LGHNA and CDR2 YSLEER. This CDR3 spans 13 amino acids. V lost 4 bases to trimming and J lost 2 bases, with 6 bases between them. CDR3 in amino acids: CASSPGTGNTIYF. As DNA, the CDR3 is TGCGCCAGCAGCCCAGGGACTGGAAACACCATATATTTT.

This clonotype was found many times. The V call is TRBV6-5, the J call TRBJ1-2; TRBD1 is a possible D gene (5 bases). Germline V gene data show CDR1 as MNHEY and CDR2 as SVGAGI. CDR3 size: 12 residues. The germline V and J ends were trimmed by 6 bases and 1 base, with 6 bases remaining between them. The CDR3 sequence: CASRDINYGYTF. DNA for the CDR3: TGTGCCAGCAGGGACATTAACTATGGCTACACCTTC.

The chain links TRBV9 to TRBJ2-1, with 7 bases fitting TRBD2. J lost 7 bases, V lost 0 bases, and 4 bases had no gene match. Germline loops: CDR1 SGDLS, CDR2 YYNGEE. This CDR3 is 14 amino acids long. In nucleotides, the CDR3 is TGTGCCAGCAGCGTAGGGGCGGGGGTAAATGAGCAGTTCTTC. This translates into CASSVGAGVNEQFF.

This clonotype was detected many times. This chain links TRBV7-9 with TRBJ1-1; 8 bases match TRBD1. The CDR3 totals 13 residues. Germline V gene sequence: CDR1 SEHNR, CDR2 FQNEAQ (reference sequence). J gave up 6 bases and V 5 bases, and 5 bases lay outside the gene matches. The CDR3 DNA is TGTGCCAGCAGCCCACAGGGGGTGTCTGAAGCTTTCTTT. This sequence encodes CASSPQGVSEAFF.